This is a list of T cell receptor beta chains from one sample in a study of control samples from healthy donors and cancer patients. Assay used: immunoSEQ multiplex PCR; TCRdb lists only in-frame clones, some missing. Of about 35,000 clones listed, under 95% are singletons. Sequenced input: PBMCs. These receptors were collected from a man aged 40-49 years with colorectal cancer. Each CDR3 is given with its conserved first and last residue. The order of the fields is D gene, V gene, clone size, J gene, CDR3 DNA, CDR3 protein. A D gene is named only where the DNA matches it firmly. Clone size, where shown, is once, few, many, or a class for clones that have expanded.

d_call: .
v_call: TRBV5-8
clone_size: .
j_call: TRBJ2-3
cdr3_nt: TGTGCCAGCAGCTTTGCAGGGTTAGATACGCAGTATTTT
cdr3_aa: CASSFAGLDTQYF

d_call: TRBD1
v_call: TRBV6-5
clone_size: .
j_call: TRBJ2-2
cdr3_nt: TGTGCCAGCAGTTACATGGACAGGGTCACCGGGGAGCTGTTTTTT
cdr3_aa: CASSYMDRVTGELFF

d_call: .
v_call: TRBV5-1
clone_size: .
j_call: TRBJ2-7
cdr3_nt: TGCGCCAGCAGCTTGGCTGCCATACCCTACGAGCAGTACTTC
cdr3_aa: CASSLAAIPYEQYF

d_call: .
v_call: TRBV29-1
clone_size: .
j_call: TRBJ2-3
cdr3_nt: TGCAGCGTATCGACAGGCCAAACCGGGGATACGCAGTATTTT
cdr3_aa: CSVSTGQTGDTQYF

d_call: .
v_call: TRBV5-1
clone_size: .
j_call: TRBJ2-3
cdr3_nt: TGCGCCAGCAAGAGGGGGATCCCTAGCACAGATACGCAGTATTTT
cdr3_aa: CASKRGIPSTDTQYF

d_call: .
v_call: TRBV12-3/TRBV12-4
clone_size: once
j_call: TRBJ1-1
cdr3_nt: TGTGCCAGCAGTCCGGGATCTCGGGCAACTTTCTTT
cdr3_aa: CASSPGSRATFF

d_call: .
v_call: TRBV3-1/TRBV3-2
clone_size: .
j_call: TRBJ2-3
cdr3_nt: TGTGCCAGCAGCCAAGTAGGGTCGAAGGCAGATACGCAGTATTTT
cdr3_aa: CASSQVGSKADTQYF

d_call: TRBD1
v_call: TRBV6-2/TRBV6-3
clone_size: .
j_call: TRBJ1-1
cdr3_nt: TGTGCCAGCAGTTACTATACAGGGGGCTCCTGGCGGGCTTTCTTT
cdr3_aa: CASSYYTGGSWRAFF

d_call: .
v_call: TRBV19
clone_size: .
j_call: TRBJ1-1
cdr3_nt: TGTGCCAGTAGTCCCCCCTACAAGGGGGGAAGAGGGGACACTGAAGCTTTCTTT
cdr3_aa: CASSPPYKGGRGDTEAFF

d_call: .
v_call: TRBV4-2
clone_size: .
j_call: TRBJ2-1
cdr3_nt: TGTGCCAGCAGCCAAGATGGATCAACAGGCGGCAATGAGCAGTTCTTC
cdr3_aa: CASSQDGSTGGNEQFF

d_call: .
v_call: TRBV3-1/TRBV3-2
clone_size: .
j_call: TRBJ1-2
cdr3_nt: TGTGCCAGCAGCCATGACGCAAGTCCTAGCCACACCTTC
cdr3_aa: CASSHDASPSHTF

d_call: TRBD1
v_call: TRBV11-2
clone_size: .
j_call: TRBJ1-4
cdr3_nt: TGTGCCAGCAGCCTTCGACAGGGCCAATCGCAGGAAAAACTGTTTTTT
cdr3_aa: CASSLRQGQSQEKLFF

d_call: .
v_call: TRBV21-1
clone_size: .
j_call: TRBJ2-5
cdr3_nt: TGTGCCAGCAGCGGAAGGCAGAGGGAGACCCAGTACTTC
cdr3_aa: CASSGRQRETQYF

d_call: .
v_call: TRBV2
clone_size: .
j_call: TRBJ2-7
cdr3_nt: TGTGCCAGCAGTCACCGGGAAAGCTACGAGCAGTACTTC
cdr3_aa: CASSHRESYEQYF

d_call: TRBD2
v_call: TRBV5-1
clone_size: .
j_call: TRBJ2-7
cdr3_nt: TGCGCCAGCAGCAAGGGACTACCAGCGGCCCTTTACGAGCAGTACTTC
cdr3_aa: CASSKGLPAALYEQYF

d_call: TRBD2
v_call: TRBV7-9
clone_size: .
j_call: TRBJ2-7
cdr3_nt: TGTGCCAGCAGCTTAGCGCCAGCGGGGGGGCAAAACGAGCAGTACTTC
cdr3_aa: CASSLAPAGGQNEQYF

d_call: .
v_call: TRBV5-4
clone_size: .
j_call: TRBJ2-1
cdr3_nt: TGTGCCAGCAAGGACGAGCAGTTCTTC
cdr3_aa: CASKDEQFF

d_call: .
v_call: TRBV4-2
clone_size: .
j_call: TRBJ2-7
cdr3_nt: TGTGCCAGCAACCAAGATTGGGGGGGCAGAAACTACGAGCAGTACTTC
cdr3_aa: CASNQDWGGRNYEQYF

d_call: .
v_call: TRBV3-1/TRBV3-2
clone_size: .
j_call: TRBJ1-2
cdr3_nt: TGTGCCAGCAGCCGGGGCTGGGGGCGTGATGGCTACACCTTC
cdr3_aa: CASSRGWGRDGYTF

d_call: .
v_call: TRBV18
clone_size: .
j_call: TRBJ1-2
cdr3_nt: TGTGCCAGCTCAGAGACTGGGGAAGGGGGCTACACCTTC
cdr3_aa: CASSETGEGGYTF

d_call: .
v_call: TRBV6-5
clone_size: .
j_call: TRBJ1-5
cdr3_nt: TGTGCCAGCATGGGCGCCCGAGGCAATCAGCCCCAGCATTTT
cdr3_aa: CASMGARGNQPQHF

d_call: TRBD1
v_call: TRBV5-1
clone_size: .
j_call: TRBJ1-1
cdr3_nt: TGCGCCAGCAGCCGCGGACAGGGTGCTTCTGACACTGAAGCTTTCTTT
cdr3_aa: CASSRGQGASDTEAFF

d_call: .
v_call: TRBV29-1
clone_size: .
j_call: TRBJ1-1
cdr3_nt: TGCAGCGTTGGTAGGAGAACAGCGATTAACACTGAAGCTTTCTTT
cdr3_aa: CSVGRRTAINTEAFF

d_call: .
v_call: TRBV11-3
clone_size: .
j_call: TRBJ2-1
cdr3_nt: TGTGCCAGCAGCTTAGTTTCGGGTCCTTACAATGAGCAGTTCTTC
cdr3_aa: CASSLVSGPYNEQFF

d_call: TRBD1
v_call: TRBV11-2
clone_size: .
j_call: TRBJ2-5
cdr3_nt: TGTGCCAGCAGCTTAAACCGGGACAGGGTAGAGACCCAGTACTTC
cdr3_aa: CASSLNRDRVETQYF

d_call: .
v_call: TRBV24-1
clone_size: .
j_call: TRBJ1-5
cdr3_nt: TGTGCCACCAGTGACCCCGGGACGGATCAGCCCCAGCATTTT
cdr3_aa: CATSDPGTDQPQHF

d_call: .
v_call: TRBV6-5
clone_size: .
j_call: TRBJ1-5
cdr3_nt: TGTGCCAGCAGCCCAGGGATCAATCAGCCCCAGCATTTT
cdr3_aa: CASSPGINQPQHF

d_call: TRBD1
v_call: TRBV7-3
clone_size: .
j_call: TRBJ1-5
cdr3_nt: TGTGCCAGCAGCCCGGACAGGGATCAGCCCCAGCATTTT
cdr3_aa: CASSPDRDQPQHF